This TCR beta chain was recovered during a study of CD8 T cells in ankylosing spondylitis. The TCR beta libraries were generated through quantitative 5'-RACE incorporating molecular barcodes. Each CDR3 protein is one row after TCRdb ran MiXCR on the 5' RACE reads. The sample yields fewer than 80,000 distinct CDR3 sequences, about 5.2% seen once. V was pared by 5 bases and J by 4 bases, with 12 bases between. This CDR3 region has 13 residues. At least ten counts were recorded for this clonotype. The sequence was collected from a male donor with ankylosing spondylitis or in good health (not recorded which). The chain links TRBV12-3 or TRBV12-4 to TRBJ2-7; no firm D call. Input material: blood, either unsorted or a sorted T cell fraction (not recorded which). The CDR3 DNA sequence: TGTGCCAGCAGTCCCACACTGCTTTACGAGCAGTACTTC. Residues: CASSPTLLYEQYF.